Listed here is a single TCR beta chain. This record comes from a study of T cell repertoires in cytomegalovirus infection. TCRdb reprocessed the reads with MiXCR, giving one entry per CDR3 protein. This table holds about 260,000 distinct CDR3 sequences, approximately 14% found once. The receptor comes from a human donor in good health (CMV status not recorded). Some clones in this sample may be carry-over from other donors' samples. Sequenced material: PBMCs.

CDR3 region: CASSQGTASYGYTF. The CDR3 coding sequence is TGTGCCAGCAGCCAGGGGACAGCGAGCTATGGCTACACCTTC. The rearrangement joins TRBV5-8 to TRBJ1-2; TRBD1 aligns across 7 bases. Unmatched junction bases numbered 7, after V lost 4 bases and J lost 4 bases. From germline, CDR1 is SGHTS and CDR2 YDEGEE. This CDR3 region has 14 residues.